This T cell receptor beta chain is drawn from a study of blood T cell repertoires in COVID-19. About the research overall: PBMCs, B-cell-depleted T cells, or T cells provided the cDNA or gDNA that made up the material.

The authors' processing: The authors estimated nucleated cell counts from reference gene primer amplification. Produced via immunoSEQ multiplex PCR; TCRdb's table is partial and in-frame only. Clonal size and the V and J genes are those of that table, whereas D and trimming came from the DNA. The sample includes about 230,000 clones, under 90% of them seen just once. The V end lost 6 bases, the J end lost 0 bases, and 14 bases lay between the germline ends. Germline V gives CDR1 MNHEY, CDR2 SVGAGI. The CDR3 is 15 amino acids. The genes are TRBV6-5 and TRBJ1-1; D is uncertain. This TCR came from a man aged 45-60 years with COVID-19, enrolled during active disease. The sequenced sample was peripheral blood. The CDR3 reads CASRTQDGMNTEAFF. CDR3 nucleotide sequence: TGTGCCAGCAGAACCCAGGACGGGATGAACACTGAAGCTTTCTTT.